This T cell receptor beta chain was identified during a study of Ad26.COV2.S vaccination and SARS-CoV-2 variants. Across the whole study: In the study, Ad26.COV2.S was injected intramuscularly once, or twice 56 days apart.

Using immunoSEQ multiplex PCR, the repertoire was profiled, and TCRdb retains in-frame clones only, with some absent. The top ten clones hold under 3% of a sample with some 270,000 clones, 87% of them seen once. Germline CDR1 SGHTA, CDR2 FQGNSA. V shed 5 bases and J shed 3 bases, with 13 bases lying between them. The CDR3 runs to 14 residues. Treatment described: 15 to 20 received Ad26.COV2.S at low or high dose, single or two shots; 5 received placebo; per-sample allocation not given. Following the first vaccine or placebo injection, samples were taken on day 63. This receptor was taken from a person aged 18-60 years who received the Ad26.COV2.S COVID-19 vaccine or a placebo. The sequencing here drew on peripheral blood, taken in a trial of Ad26.COV2.S vaccine versus placebo. The V gene is TRBV7-2, the J gene TRBJ1-2, with D tentatively TRBD1 (6 bases). The DNA of the CDR3 is TGTGCCAGCAGCCGGAAACAGGGCGACTATGGCTACACCTTC. It is translated as CASSRKQGDYGYTF.